The present entry profiles one T cell receptor (beta chain) with its context. The antigen remains unidentified. Blood replicates held 0.5 ug DNA, tumor or normal breast roughly 1.5 ug, two each. Using immunoSEQ multiplex PCR, the repertoire was profiled, and TCRdb retains in-frame clones only, with some absent. The repertoire consists of 9,000 to 13,000 clones, with 70% to 80% occurring once and the leading ten covering about 15%. The data were taken from a study of early stage breast cancer tumors. Turning to the study itself: Invasive lobular carcinomas made up about 35% of the 12 ER+/PR+/HER2- tumors.

V lost 4 bases to trimming and J lost 6 bases, with 22 bases between them. The CDR3 sequence is 16 residues long. Germline CDR1 and CDR2: GTSNPN and SVGIG (reference sequence). Study-wide results and limits: Commonly generated sequences made up most enriched TCRB sequences shared between patients. Blood repertoires resembled normal breast more than tumor.

The clonotype originates from a person between 65 and 80 years old with breast cancer. This rearrangement joins TRBV30 to TRBJ2-4, with D perhaps matching TRBD1 (7 bases). The source material was breast tumor tissue. CDR3 nucleotides: TGTGCCTGGACATACAAATTGGCCCAGGGGGGAAACATTCAGTACTTC. Protein sequence: CAWTYKLAQGGNIQYF.